The 4 T cell receptor beta chains below were found in one sample sequenced in a study of blood T cell repertoires in COVID-19. Some clones are missing from TCRdb's copy, which holds only in-frame ones; the method was immunoSEQ multiplex PCR. Here the sample spans about 150,000 clones, just under 85% being singletons. Material: peripheral blood. The origin of the receptors is a woman of 80 years or more with COVID-19, enrolled during active disease.

The V and J genes are TRBV6-6 and TRBJ1-2, with 11 bases fitting TRBD1. The length of the CDR3 is 17 residues. Germline loops: CDR1 MNHNY, CDR2 SVGAGI (reference sequence). The V and J ends lost 5 bases and 0 bases, in that order; junction bases with no gene match: 8. The CDR3: CASSPRGTGGTNYGYTF. CDR3 DNA: TGTGCCAGCAGTCCCAGGGGGACAGGGGGAACTAACTATGGCTACACCTTC.

The chain employs TRBV11-2 and TRBJ1-5; the D is unclear. V lost 3 bases, J lost 2 bases, and 11 bases lay in between. Looked up from germline, CDR1 is SGHAT and CDR2 is FQNNGV. The CDR3 extends over 15 amino acids. CDR3 region: CASSFFHTRNQPQHF. CDR3 DNA: TGTGCCAGCAGCTTCTTTCACACCCGCAATCAGCCCCAGCATTTT.

The chain has TRBV6-5 and TRBJ2-7; TRBD1 matches 10 bases. The germline gives CDR1 MNHEY, CDR2 SVGAGI. V was clipped by 5 bases and J by 2 bases; unmatched bases: 6. CDR3 length: 15 residues. The CDR3: CASSRGQGRPYEQYF. The CDR3 DNA sequence: TGTGCCAGCAGTCGGGGACAGGGGAGGCCCTACGAGCAGTACTTC.

V gene TRBV2 combines with J gene TRBJ2-7; D possibly corresponds to TRBD2 (5 bases). V shed 8 bases and J shed 6 bases, with 17 bases lying between them. CDR3 size: 13 residues. CDR1 is SNHLY, CDR2 FYNNEI, per germline. CDR3 in amino acids: CASRGSPRGEQYF. Written as DNA, the CDR3 is TGTGCCAGCCGTGGATCACCTCGGGGCGAGCAGTACTTC.